This entry is about one TCR beta chain. Its antigen is undetermined. Naive CD45RA+ and memory CD45RA-negative subsets were split from CD4+ cells. These data come from a study of shared clonotypes between healthy human individuals. Trimming shortened V by 3 bases and J by 2 bases, and 23 bases separated the two germline ends. This CDR3 contains 19 residues. CDR1 MDHEN and CDR2 SYDVKM come from the germline V gene. Deep-level running was used for the assay. Using immunoSEQ multiplex PCR, the repertoire was profiled, and TCRdb retains in-frame clones only, with some absent. This table has about 600,000 clones, about 96% appearing once. General study results and limits: Generation probability values for non-shared clonotypes were lower than those for clonotypes shared by all four donors. Tissues were not sampled, only blood, and their repertoires likely differ.

Sample: naive CD4+ T cells sorted from blood. Documented subset: CD45RA+ positively selected. The V call is TRBV28, the J call TRBJ1-5; D is possibly TRBD1 (5 bases). The TCR comes from a woman aged 25 to 39 in good health. Here the CDR3 reads CASSFYKYTPGARNQPQHF. DNA for the CDR3: TGTGCCAGCAGTTTCTACAAATATACTCCCGGGGCCCGCAATCAGCCCCAGCATTTT.